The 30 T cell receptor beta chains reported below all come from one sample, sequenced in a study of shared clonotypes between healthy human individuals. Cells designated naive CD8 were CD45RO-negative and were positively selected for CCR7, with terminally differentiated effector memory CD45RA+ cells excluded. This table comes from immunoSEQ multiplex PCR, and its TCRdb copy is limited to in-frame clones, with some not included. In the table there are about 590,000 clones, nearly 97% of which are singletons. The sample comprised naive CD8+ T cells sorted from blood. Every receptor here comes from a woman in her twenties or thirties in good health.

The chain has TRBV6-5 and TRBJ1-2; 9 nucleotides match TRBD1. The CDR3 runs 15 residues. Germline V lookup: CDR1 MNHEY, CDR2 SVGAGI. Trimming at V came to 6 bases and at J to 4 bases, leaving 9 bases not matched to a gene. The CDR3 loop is CASRQGTGMGYGYTF. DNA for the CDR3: TGTGCCAGCAGACAAGGGACAGGGATGGGCTATGGCTACACCTTC.

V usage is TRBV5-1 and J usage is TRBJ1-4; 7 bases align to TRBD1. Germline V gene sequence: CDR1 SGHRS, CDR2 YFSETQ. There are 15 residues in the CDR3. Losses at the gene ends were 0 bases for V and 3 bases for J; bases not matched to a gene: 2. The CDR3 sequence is CASSLGQGANEKLFF. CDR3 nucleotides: TGCGCCAGCAGCTTGGGACAGGGCGCTAATGAAAAACTGTTTTTT.

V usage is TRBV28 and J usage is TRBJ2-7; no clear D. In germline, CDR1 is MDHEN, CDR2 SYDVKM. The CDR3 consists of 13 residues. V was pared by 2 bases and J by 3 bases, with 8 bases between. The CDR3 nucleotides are TGTGCCAGCAGTTTAGGGCAGTACTACGAGCAGTACTTC. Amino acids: CASSLGQYYEQYF.

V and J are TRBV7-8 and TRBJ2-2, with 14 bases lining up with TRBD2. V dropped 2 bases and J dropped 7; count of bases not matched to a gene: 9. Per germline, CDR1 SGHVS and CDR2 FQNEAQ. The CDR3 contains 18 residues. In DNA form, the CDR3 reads TGTGCCAGCAGCTTACCGATTGGACTAGCGGGAGGTAACGGGGAGCTGTTTTTT. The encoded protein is CASSLPIGLAGGNGELFF.

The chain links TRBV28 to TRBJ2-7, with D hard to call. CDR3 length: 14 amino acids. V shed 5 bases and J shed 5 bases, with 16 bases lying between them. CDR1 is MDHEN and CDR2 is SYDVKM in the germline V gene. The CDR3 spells CASSDDPNNDEQYF. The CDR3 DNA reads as TGTGCCAGCAGTGATGACCCAAACAACGACGAGCAGTACTTC.

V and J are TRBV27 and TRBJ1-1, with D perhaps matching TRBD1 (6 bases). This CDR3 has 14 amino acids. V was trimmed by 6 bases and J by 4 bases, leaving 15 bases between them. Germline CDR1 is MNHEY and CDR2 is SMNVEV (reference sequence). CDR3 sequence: CASSKQGSFTEAFF. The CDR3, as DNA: TGTGCCAGCAGCAAACAGGGTTCGTTCACTGAAGCTTTCTTT.

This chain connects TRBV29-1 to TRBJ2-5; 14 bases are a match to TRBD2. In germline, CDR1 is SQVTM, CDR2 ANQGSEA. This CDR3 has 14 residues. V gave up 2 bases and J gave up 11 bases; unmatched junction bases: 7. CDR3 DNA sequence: TGCAGCGTTGAACATGGACTAGCGGGAGGTGAGCAGTACTTC. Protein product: CSVEHGLAGGEQYF.

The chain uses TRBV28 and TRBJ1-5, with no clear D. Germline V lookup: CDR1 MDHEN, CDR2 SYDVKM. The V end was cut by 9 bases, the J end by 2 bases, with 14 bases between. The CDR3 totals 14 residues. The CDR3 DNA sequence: TGTGCCAGTAAACGGGGTGTTGGCAATCAGCCCCAGCATTTT. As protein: CASKRGVGNQPQHF.

As DNA, the CDR3 is TGTGCCAGCAGCCAATACCGGGCCGGGACTAGTTCCTACGAGCAGTACTTC. Protein: CASSQYRAGTSSYEQYF. The chain employs TRBV7-9 and TRBJ2-7, with 8 bases identical to TRBD2. In germline, CDR1 is SEHNR, CDR2 FQNEAQ (reference sequence). Unmatched junction bases numbered 13, after V lost 5 bases and J lost 1 base. The CDR3 runs to 17 residues.

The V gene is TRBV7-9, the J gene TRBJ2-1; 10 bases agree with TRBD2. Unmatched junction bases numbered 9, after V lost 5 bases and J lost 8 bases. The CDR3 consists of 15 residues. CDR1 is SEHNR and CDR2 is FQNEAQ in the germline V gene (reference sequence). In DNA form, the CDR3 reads TGTGCCAGCAGCCTAACAGCGGGAGGGCCCGATGAGCAGTTCTTC. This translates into CASSLTAGGPDEQFF.

CDR3 sequence: CASGSLSSYEQYF. The CDR3 nucleotides are TGTGCCAGCGGGAGTCTGAGCTCCTACGAGCAGTACTTC. The V gene is TRBV28, the J gene TRBJ2-7; D may be TRBD2 (5 bases). CDR1 is MDHEN, CDR2 SYDVKM, per germline. The CDR3 contains 13 residues. The V gene lost 8 bases and the J gene lost 0 bases, with 11 bases spanning the gap. The full variable domain, in which reference TRBV28 and TRBJ2-7 provide the parts outside the CDR3, is DVKVTQSSRYLVKRTGEKVFLECVQDMDHENMFWYRQDPGLGLRLIYFSYDVKMKEKGDIPEGYSVSREKKERFSLILESASTNQTSMYLCASGSLSSYEQYFGPGTRLTVT.

CDR3 region: CASSVAEARTDTQYF. CDR3 DNA: TGTGCCAGCAGTGTGGCAGAGGCCCGCACAGATACGCAGTATTTT. This chain uses TRBV2 with TRBJ2-3; D remains ambiguous. The germline V gene has CDR1 SNHLY and CDR2 FYNNEI. This CDR3 spans 15 amino acids. Trimming took off 4 bases at V and 1 base at J, with 12 bases between the two ends.

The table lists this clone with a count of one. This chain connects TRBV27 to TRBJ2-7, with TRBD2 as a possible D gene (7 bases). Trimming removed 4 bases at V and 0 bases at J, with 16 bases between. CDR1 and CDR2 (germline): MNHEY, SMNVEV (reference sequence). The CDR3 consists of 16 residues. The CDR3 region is CASSSTRGAFSYEQYF. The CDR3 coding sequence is TGTGCCAGCAGTTCCACTCGGGGGGCTTTCTCCTACGAGCAGTACTTC.

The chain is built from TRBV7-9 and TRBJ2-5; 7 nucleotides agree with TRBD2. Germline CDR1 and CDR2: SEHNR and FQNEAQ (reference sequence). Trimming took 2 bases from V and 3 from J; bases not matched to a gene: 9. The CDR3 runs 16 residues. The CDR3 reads CASSLIGLGKEETQYF. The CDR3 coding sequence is TGTGCCAGCAGCTTAATAGGACTAGGGAAAGAAGAGACCCAGTACTTC.

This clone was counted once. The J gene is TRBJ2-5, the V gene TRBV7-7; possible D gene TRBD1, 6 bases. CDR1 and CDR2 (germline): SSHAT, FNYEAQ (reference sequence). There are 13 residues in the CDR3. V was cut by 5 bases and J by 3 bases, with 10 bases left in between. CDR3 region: CASSINREETQYF. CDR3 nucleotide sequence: TGTGCCAGCAGCATCAACAGGGAAGAGACCCAGTACTTC.

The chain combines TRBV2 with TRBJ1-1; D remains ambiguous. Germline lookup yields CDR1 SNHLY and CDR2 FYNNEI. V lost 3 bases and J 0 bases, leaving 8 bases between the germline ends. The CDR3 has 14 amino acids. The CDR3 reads CASSDGRMNTEAFF. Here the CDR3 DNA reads TGTGCCAGCAGTGATGGACGAATGAACACTGAAGCTTTCTTT. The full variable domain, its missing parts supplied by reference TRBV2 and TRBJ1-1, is EPEVTQTPSHQVTQMGQEVILRCVPISNHLYFYWYRQILGQKVEFLVSFYNNEISEKSEIFDDQFSVERPDGSNFTLKIRSTKLEDSAMYFCASSDGRMNTEAFFGQGTRLTVV.

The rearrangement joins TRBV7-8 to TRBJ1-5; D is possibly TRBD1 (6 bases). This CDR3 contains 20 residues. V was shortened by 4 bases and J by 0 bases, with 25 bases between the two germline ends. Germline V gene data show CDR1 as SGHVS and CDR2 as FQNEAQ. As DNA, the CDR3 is TGTGCCAGCAGCTCCATCCTGGGGCAGGGGATACCTGATAGCAATCAGCCCCAGCATTTT. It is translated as CASSSILGQGIPDSNQPQHF.

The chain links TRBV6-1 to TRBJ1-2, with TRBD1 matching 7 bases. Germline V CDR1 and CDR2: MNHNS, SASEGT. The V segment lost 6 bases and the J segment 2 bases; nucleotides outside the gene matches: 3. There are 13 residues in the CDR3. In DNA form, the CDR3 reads TGTGCCAGCAGACAACAGGGGAACTATGGCTACACCTTC. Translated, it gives CASRQQGNYGYTF.

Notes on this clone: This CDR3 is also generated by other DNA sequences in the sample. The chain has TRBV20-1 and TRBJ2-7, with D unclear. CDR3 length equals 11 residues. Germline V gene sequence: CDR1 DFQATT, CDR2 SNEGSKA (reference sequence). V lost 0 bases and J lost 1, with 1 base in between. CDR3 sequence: CSARDSYEQYF. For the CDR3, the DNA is TGCAGTGCTAGAGATTCCTACGAGCAGTACTTC.

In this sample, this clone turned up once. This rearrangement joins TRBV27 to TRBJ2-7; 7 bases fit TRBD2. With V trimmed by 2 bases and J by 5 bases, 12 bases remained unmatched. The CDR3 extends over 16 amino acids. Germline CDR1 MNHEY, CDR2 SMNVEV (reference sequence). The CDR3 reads CASSLLADTVPHEQYF. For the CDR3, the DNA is TGTGCCAGCAGTTTACTAGCGGACACGGTTCCCCACGAGCAGTACTTC.

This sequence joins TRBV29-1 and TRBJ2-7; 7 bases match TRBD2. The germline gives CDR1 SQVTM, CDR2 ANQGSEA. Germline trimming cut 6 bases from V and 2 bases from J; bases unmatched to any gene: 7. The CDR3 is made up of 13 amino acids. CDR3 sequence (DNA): TGCAGCGTCGTAGCGGGTGGGACCTACGAGCAGTACTTC. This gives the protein CSVVAGGTYEQYF.

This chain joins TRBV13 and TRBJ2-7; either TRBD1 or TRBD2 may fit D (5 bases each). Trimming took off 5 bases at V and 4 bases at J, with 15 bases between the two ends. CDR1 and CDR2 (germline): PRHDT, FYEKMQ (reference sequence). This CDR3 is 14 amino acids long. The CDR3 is CASSPFGTPYEQYF. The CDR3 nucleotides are TGTGCCAGCAGCCCGTTCGGGACCCCGTACGAGCAGTACTTC.

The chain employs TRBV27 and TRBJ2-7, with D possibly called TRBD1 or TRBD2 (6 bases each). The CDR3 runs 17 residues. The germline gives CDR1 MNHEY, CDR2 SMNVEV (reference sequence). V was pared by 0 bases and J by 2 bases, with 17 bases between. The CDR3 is CASSLSSLTGTAYEQYF. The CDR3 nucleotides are TGTGCCAGCAGTTTATCTTCATTAACAGGGACTGCCTACGAGCAGTACTTC.

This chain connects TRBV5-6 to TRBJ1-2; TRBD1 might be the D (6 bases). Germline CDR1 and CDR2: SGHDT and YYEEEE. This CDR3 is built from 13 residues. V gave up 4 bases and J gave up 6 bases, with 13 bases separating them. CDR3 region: CASSPPGAHGYTF. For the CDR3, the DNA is TGTGCCAGCAGCCCCCCAGGGGCCCATGGCTACACCTTC. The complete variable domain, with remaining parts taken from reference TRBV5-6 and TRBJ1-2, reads DAGVTQSPTHLIKTRGQQVTLRCSPKSGHDTVSWYQQALGQGPQFIFQYYEEEERQRGNFPDRFSGHQFPNYSSELNVNALLLGDSALYLCASSPPGAHGYTFGSGTRLTVV.

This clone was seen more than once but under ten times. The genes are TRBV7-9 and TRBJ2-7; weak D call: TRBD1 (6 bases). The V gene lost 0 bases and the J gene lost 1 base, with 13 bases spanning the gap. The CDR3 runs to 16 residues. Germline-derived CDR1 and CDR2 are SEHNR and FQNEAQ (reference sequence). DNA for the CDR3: TGTGCCAGCAGCTTAGCGGATTGGGGACATTCCTACGAGCAGTACTTC. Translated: CASSLADWGHSYEQYF.

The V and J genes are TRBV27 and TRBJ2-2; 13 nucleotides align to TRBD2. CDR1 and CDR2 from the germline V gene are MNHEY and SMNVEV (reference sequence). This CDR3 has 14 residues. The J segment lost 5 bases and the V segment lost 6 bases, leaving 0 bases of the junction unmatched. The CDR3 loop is CASRLAGGTGELFF. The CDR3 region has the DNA TGTGCCAGCAGACTAGCGGGAGGGACCGGGGAGCTGTTTTTT.

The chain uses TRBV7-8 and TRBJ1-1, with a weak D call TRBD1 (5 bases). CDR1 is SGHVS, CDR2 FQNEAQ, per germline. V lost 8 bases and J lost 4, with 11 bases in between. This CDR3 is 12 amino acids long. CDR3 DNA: TGTGCCAGCTCCTTGGGGCTCACTGAAGCTTTCTTT. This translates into CASSLGLTEAFF.

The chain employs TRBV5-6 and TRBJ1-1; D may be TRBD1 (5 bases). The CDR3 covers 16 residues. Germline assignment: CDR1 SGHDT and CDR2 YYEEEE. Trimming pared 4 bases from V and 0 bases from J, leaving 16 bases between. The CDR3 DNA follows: TGTGCCAGCAGCGCAGCGACAGCTTTAATGAACACTGAAGCTTTCTTT. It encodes CASSAATALMNTEAFF.

CDR3 sequence reads: CASSLWDRGRVEEKLFF. The CDR3 region has the DNA TGTGCCAGCAGCTTGTGGGACAGGGGGCGCGTGGAAGAAAAACTGTTTTTT. The chain carries TRBV5-4 and TRBJ1-4; 12 nucleotides match TRBD1. The CDR3 sequence is 17 residues long. Germline lookup yields CDR1 SGHNT and CDR2 YYREEE (reference sequence). The V and J ends lost 1 base and 8 bases, in that order; junction bases with no gene match: 9.

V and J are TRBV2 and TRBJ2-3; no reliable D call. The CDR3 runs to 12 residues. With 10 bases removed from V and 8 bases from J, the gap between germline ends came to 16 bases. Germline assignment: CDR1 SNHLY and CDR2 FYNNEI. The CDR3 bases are TGTGCCACTATTCTGAAACCCGGTACGCAGTATTTT. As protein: CATILKPGTQYF.